The subject of this entry is one TCR beta chain. This record comes from a study of cytomegalovirus exposure and HLA in healthy donors. Study as a whole: Researchers found that about four fifths of about 400 genotyped donors fell within the Caucasian-associated ancestry cluster.

Germline V gives CDR1 MDHEN, CDR2 SYDVKM. CDR3 size: 16 residues. The ends lost 0 bases at V and 5 bases at J; junction bases unmatched: 6. 60 Vbeta and 13 Jbeta primers were used in PCR. Libraries were prepared by immunoSEQ multiplex PCR; TCRdb keeps only in-frame clonotypes and omits some of them. The repertoire holds about 200,000 clones, with around 76% as singletons. The receptor was derived from a man aged 25 to 40 in good health and CMV-seronegative. The chain has TRBV28 and TRBJ1-2; TRBD1 matches at 10 bases. What was sequenced was PBMCs. CDR3 residues: CASSLWDPGQGYGYTF. In DNA form, the CDR3 reads TGTGCCAGCAGTTTATGGGACCCGGGACAGGGGTATGGCTACACCTTC.